This TCR beta chain was sequenced for a study of T-cell reconstitution after alpha-beta-depleted transplantation in children. This clonotype was seen many times. As yet, its antigen is unknown. Regarding the study as a whole: Several hundred expanded graft clones reportedly supplied alpha-beta T cells about two months after transplant. Recipient T cells and thymic progenitors that survived were the source of the high TCRbeta diversity seen at day 60 in some patients. After one year, T-cell counts and TCRbeta diversity mostly came from new T cells.

There are 15 residues in the CDR3. With 0 bases removed from V and 2 bases from J, the gap between germline ends came to 11 bases. Germline CDR1 is SGDLS and CDR2 is YYNGEE. Library preparation (for TCRbeta) was performed with unique molecular identifiers. TCRdb reprocessed the PCR reads via MiXCR and lists one record per CDR3 protein. The sample lists approximately 110,000 distinct CDR3 sequences; under 30% were seen once. Material: PBMCs, mostly from graft donor cells, obtained 180 days after TCRalphabeta/CD19-depleted stem cell transplant. The chain employs TRBV9 and TRBJ1-2; D remains ambiguous. The receptor comes from a male patient between 2 and 15 years old who had a stem cell transplant for chronic granulomatous disease, so the T cells may come from the graft donor. This CDR3 is CASSVAGGPNYGYTF. In DNA, the CDR3 is TGTGCCAGCAGCGTAGCTGGCGGACCGAACTATGGCTACACCTTC. Looking up the rest from reference TRBV9 and TRBJ1-2 gives the full variable domain: DSGVTQTPKHLITATGQRVTLRCSPRSGDLSVYWYQQSLDQGLQFLIQYYNGEERAKGNILERFSAQQFPDLHSELNLSSLELGDSALYFCASSVAGGPNYGYTFGSGTRLTVV.